The 13 T cell receptor beta chains listed next were all sequenced from one sample in a study of shared clonotypes between healthy human individuals. The assay was immunoSEQ multiplex PCR, and TCRdb's table has in-frame clones only and misses some. The sample carries 1.6 million or so clones, around 98.5% recorded once. The sequencing input was naive CD4+ T cells sorted from blood. Sample subset: CD45RA+ positively selected. Receptor source: a man aged 25-45 years in good health.

The chain couples TRBV16 to TRBJ1-1; no reliable D call. The germline V gene encodes CDR1 KGHSY and CDR2 FQNENV. Trimming cost V 4 bases and J 2 bases, with 14 bases left between them. CDR3 length: 15 residues. CDR3 protein: CASSPDIAVNTEAFF. Here the CDR3 DNA reads TGTGCCAGCAGCCCCGACATAGCCGTCAACACTGAAGCTTTCTTT.

The V call is TRBV18, the J call TRBJ2-3, with D perhaps matching TRBD1 or TRBD2 (5 bases each). With 0 bases removed from V and 10 bases from J, the gap between germline ends came to 14 bases. Per germline, CDR1 KGHSH and CDR2 LQKENI. The CDR3 consists of 14 residues. The CDR3 loop is CASSPPHLRDAQYF. The CDR3 coding sequence is TGTGCCAGCTCACCACCGCATTTACGGGACGCGCAGTATTTT.

This rearrangement joins TRBV4-1 to TRBJ1-2; D might be TRBD1 (6 bases). This CDR3 region has 14 residues. V was trimmed by 2 bases and J by 8 bases, leaving 15 bases between them. Germline assignment: CDR1 MGHRA and CDR2 YSYEKL. Here the CDR3 DNA reads TGCGCCAGCAGCCAACCCGGCGGGGGGCAAGGCTACACCTTC. This gives the protein CASSQPGGGQGYTF.

The chain couples TRBV4-1 to TRBJ2-7; D remains ambiguous. The ends were cut back, 4 bases at V and 0 bases at J, with 13 bases in the middle. The CDR3 contains 15 residues. Germline V CDR1 and CDR2: MGHRA, YSYEKL. In nucleotides, the CDR3 is TGCGCCAGCAGCCCCCTGTGGGCGGTCTCCTACGAGCAGTACTTC. It specifies CASSPLWAVSYEQYF.

The genes are TRBV4-2 and TRBJ1-2; D gene uncertain. The CDR3 loop spans 15 amino acids. Germline values: CDR1 LGHNA, CDR2 YNFKEQ. With 1 base removed from V and 8 bases from J, the gap between germline ends came to 17 bases. CDR3 in amino acids: CASSQVGLLPGGYTF. The CDR3 coding sequence is TGTGCCAGCAGCCAAGTCGGCCTCCTCCCGGGAGGCTACACCTTC.

This clone has a single count. V gene TRBV27 combines with J gene TRBJ2-7, with 11 bases aligning to TRBD2. Per the germline V gene, CDR1 is MNHEY and CDR2 is SMNVEV (reference sequence). The junction had 7 bases not matched to a gene; V was cut back by 0 bases and J by 3 bases. The CDR3 is 17 amino acids. The CDR3 DNA follows: TGTGCCAGCAGTTTATCGAAGGTAACTAGCGGGAGCTACGAGCAGTACTTC. Its translation: CASSLSKVTSGSYEQYF.

Of note for this clone: At the DNA level, this CDR3 is encoded by other sequences in the same sample as well. The V and J genes are TRBV7-9 and TRBJ1-5, with TRBD1 as a possible D gene (5 bases). The CDR3 is made up of 15 amino acids. V was cut by 1 base and J by 4 bases, with 11 bases left in between. Germline values: CDR1 SEHNR, CDR2 FQNEAQ (reference sequence). The CDR3 sequence is CASSLEGWGNQPQHF. The CDR3 DNA is TGTGCCAGCAGCTTAGAGGGTTGGGGGAATCAGCCCCAGCATTTT.

About this clone itself: At the DNA level, this CDR3 is encoded by other sequences in the same sample as well. The rearrangement joins TRBV5-1 to TRBJ2-1, with 13 bases aligning to TRBD2. The CDR3 covers 15 residues. Per germline, CDR1 SGHRS and CDR2 YFSETQ. V was clipped by 2 bases and J by 7 bases; unmatched bases: 3. The CDR3 sequence: CASSLGLAGVNEQFF. The CDR3 coding sequence is TGCGCCAGCAGCTTAGGACTAGCGGGAGTAAATGAGCAGTTCTTC.

This chain connects TRBV9 to TRBJ1-3; no definite D call. Germline assignment: CDR1 SGDLS and CDR2 YYNGEE. The CDR3 loop spans 14 amino acids. Trimming took 3 bases from V and 4 from J, leaving 11 bases between them. In nucleotides, the CDR3 is TGTGCCAGCAGCGCCGACGGACCGGGAAACACCATATATTTT. Residues: CASSADGPGNTIYF.

This chain joins TRBV5-4 and TRBJ1-4; D unresolved. The CDR3 is made up of 16 amino acids. V was shortened by 0 bases and J by 4 bases, with 13 bases between the two germline ends. CDR1 SGHNT and CDR2 YYREEE come from the germline V gene (reference sequence). The CDR3 here is CASSLDPLGNNEKLFF. CDR3 DNA: TGTGCCAGCAGCTTGGACCCACTAGGGAATAATGAAAAACTGTTTTTT.

The genes are TRBV9 and TRBJ2-1; possible D gene TRBD2, 6 bases. CDR3 length equals 15 residues. From germline, CDR1 is SGDLS and CDR2 YYNGEE. The ends were cut back, 0 bases at V and 5 bases at J, with 12 bases in the middle. The CDR3, as DNA: TGTGCCAGCAGCGTAGTTTCCGGGAGAAACAATGAGCAGTTCTTC. It translates to CASSVVSGRNNEQFF.

This clone was seen a few times. The rearrangement joins TRBV28 to TRBJ1-5, with TRBD1 identical over 7 bases. CDR1 is MDHEN and CDR2 is SYDVKM in the germline V gene. V was clipped by 9 bases and J by 4 bases; unmatched bases: 12. This CDR3 spans 15 amino acids. CDR3 sequence reads: CASIPGQYYNQPQHF. The DNA for the CDR3 is TGTGCCAGTATCCCGGGACAGTACTATAATCAGCCCCAGCATTTT. Filled out from reference TRBV28 and TRBJ1-5, the complete variable domain reads DVKVTQSSRYLVKRTGEKVFLECVQDMDHENMFWYRQDPGLGLRLIYFSYDVKMKEKGDIPEGYSVSREKKERFSLILESASTNQTSMYLCASIPGQYYNQPQHFGDGTRLSIL.

The chain couples TRBV5-1 to TRBJ2-1, with D possibly being TRBD2 (6 bases). Trimming shortened V by 0 bases and J by 6 bases, and 13 bases separated the two germline ends. This CDR3 has 15 amino acids. Per the germline V gene, CDR1 is SGHRS and CDR2 is YFSETQ. The chain's CDR3 is CASSLAGPGVNEQFF. In nucleotides, the CDR3 is TGCGCCAGCAGCTTGGCCGGCCCGGGGGTCAATGAGCAGTTCTTC.